The source of this TCR beta chain is a study of cytomegalovirus exposure and HLA in healthy donors. As for this clone: Antigen unknown. The conserved final phenylalanine or tryptophan is absent from the CDR3, which likely points to a read error.

PCR amplification relied on 60 Vbeta primers (plus 13 Jbeta primers). Assay: immunoSEQ multiplex PCR; the TCRdb copy retains only in-frame clones and omits some. The record lists approximately 110,000 clones, of which the ten most abundant hold roughly 2.5%. This CDR3 is built from 13 residues. From germline, CDR1 is SQVTM and CDR2 ANQGSEA. Trimming cost V 6 bases and J 2 bases; bases outside gene matches: 3. General study results and limits: Presence/absence analyses assumed roughly uniform sequencing depth across donors, which may not hold. Immune exposure was documented only through CMV serostatus. A previous analysis found most TCR beta V segments productive roughly 87% or roughly 30% of the time. Association of a missense DCLRE1C variant with TCR beta V- and J-gene trimming was reported in a later analysis.

V and J are TRBV29-1 and TRBJ2-7; 11 positions agree with TRBD2. This receptor was obtained from a man aged 25 to 40 in good health and CMV-seronegative. The specimen sequenced was PBMCs. The CDR3 region is CSVGLAEPYEQYL. The DNA for the CDR3 is TGCAGCGTGGGACTAGCGGAACCCTACGAGCAGTACCTC.